Listed below are T cell receptor beta chains from one sample, sequenced in a study of shared clonotypes between healthy human individuals. Here immunoSEQ multiplex PCR was the method, and the copy in TCRdb shows in-frame clones only, minus some. The repertoire holds about 1 million clones, around 74% seen once, with roughly 1.4% in the top ten. Specimen: memory CD4+ T cells sorted from blood. These receptors came from a young man in good health. Each CDR3 is given with its conserved first and last residue. Each record gives: J gene, V gene, D gene, clone size, CDR3 DNA, CDR3 protein. The D gene is left open where the match is weak. Rows give clone size only sometimes, using once, few, many, or a class for an expanded clone.

j_call: TRBJ2-6; v_call: TRBV6-1; d_call: TRBD1; clone_size: -; cdr3_nt: TGTGCCAGCAGTGTGACAGGGAGTTACGGGGCCAACGTCCTGACTTTC; cdr3_aa: CASSVTGSYGANVLTF
j_call: TRBJ2-7; v_call: TRBV6-6; d_call: -; clone_size: -; cdr3_nt: TGTGCCTCCTCGGAACCGGAAACAGGACACGAGCAGTACTTC; cdr3_aa: CASSEPETGHEQYF
j_call: TRBJ1-3; v_call: TRBV5-6; d_call: TRBD1; clone_size: -; cdr3_nt: TGTGCCAGCAGCACAGCCAAGGGGGCGAGGTACACCATATATTTT; cdr3_aa: CASSTAKGARYTIYF
j_call: TRBJ2-2; v_call: TRBV30; d_call: TRBD2; clone_size: once; cdr3_nt: TGTGCCTGGAGTGTACTTGGGAGGGCGGCGAACACCGGGGAGCTGTTTTTT; cdr3_aa: CAWSVLGRAANTGELFF
j_call: TRBJ2-1; v_call: TRBV28; d_call: TRBD1; clone_size: -; cdr3_nt: TGTGCCAGTTGGGACAGGGGGCGGGGTAGCTCCTACAATGAGCAGTTCTTC; cdr3_aa: CASWDRGRGSSYNEQFF
j_call: TRBJ2-2; v_call: TRBV7-9; d_call: TRBD1; clone_size: -; cdr3_nt: TGTGCCAGCAGTTCGGGACAGACTTTCACCGGGGAGCTGTTTTTT; cdr3_aa: CASSSGQTFTGELFF
j_call: TRBJ1-1; v_call: TRBV18; d_call: -; clone_size: -; cdr3_nt: TGTGCCAGCTCACCCCTGGAAGACTTCACTGAAGCTTTCTTT; cdr3_aa: CASSPLEDFTEAFF
j_call: TRBJ2-3; v_call: TRBV5-1; d_call: -; clone_size: -; cdr3_nt: TGCGCCAGCAGCCAGGTGGCCGGTACAGATACGCAGTATTTT; cdr3_aa: CASSQVAGTDTQYF
j_call: TRBJ2-5; v_call: TRBV2; d_call: -; clone_size: -; cdr3_nt: TGTGCCAGCATGGCCCCTCCGGTAGGGGAGACCCAGTACTTC; cdr3_aa: CASMAPPVGETQYF
j_call: TRBJ2-1; v_call: TRBV30; d_call: TRBD2; clone_size: -; cdr3_nt: TGTGCCTGGAGGGAGACTAGCGGGGGGGCTGAGCAGTTCTTC; cdr3_aa: CAWRETSGGAEQFF
j_call: TRBJ2-5; v_call: TRBV2; d_call: -; clone_size: -; cdr3_nt: TGTGCCAGCAGTGGGAGGGTATTGGGCGAGACCCAGTACTTC; cdr3_aa: CASSGRVLGETQYF
j_call: TRBJ2-7; v_call: TRBV18; d_call: -; clone_size: -; cdr3_nt: TGTGCCAGCTCACCACCTTCAGGGATTACCTACGAGCAGTACTTC; cdr3_aa: CASSPPSGITYEQYF
j_call: TRBJ2-6; v_call: TRBV5-1; d_call: TRBD1; clone_size: -; cdr3_nt: TGCGCCAGCAGCTTGCAGGGACAGGCTGGGGCCAACGTCCTGACTTTC; cdr3_aa: CASSLQGQAGANVLTF
j_call: TRBJ1-6; v_call: TRBV7-2; d_call: -; clone_size: few; cdr3_nt: TGTGCCAGCAGCTTAGCAGGGGCCCCGGGAACCAATTCACCCCTCCACTTT; cdr3_aa: CASSLAGAPGTNSPLHF
j_call: TRBJ1-3; v_call: TRBV7-9; d_call: -; clone_size: -; cdr3_nt: TGTGCCAGCAGAGCTCCCCCCTCTGGAAACACCATATATTTT; cdr3_aa: CASRAPPSGNTIYF
j_call: TRBJ2-4; v_call: TRBV6-5; d_call: TRBD2; clone_size: -; cdr3_nt: TGTGCCAGCAGTAACCAGCGGGGGGTGGGAAACATTCAGTACTTC; cdr3_aa: CASSNQRGVGNIQYF
j_call: TRBJ1-1; v_call: TRBV7-3; d_call: -; clone_size: -; cdr3_nt: TGTGCCAGCAGCAAAACAGGGCAGAACACTGAAGCTTTCTTT; cdr3_aa: CASSKTGQNTEAFF
j_call: TRBJ2-1; v_call: TRBV9; d_call: -; clone_size: once; cdr3_nt: TGTGCCAGCAGCGTAGAGAGCGCGTCCCAAAGGAGGAATGAGCAGTTCTTC; cdr3_aa: CASSVESASQRRNEQFF
j_call: TRBJ2-7; v_call: TRBV28; d_call: -; clone_size: -; cdr3_nt: TGTGCCAGCAGTTCCCGACAGATAACTTTTTCCGAGCAGTACTTC; cdr3_aa: CASSSRQITFSEQYF
j_call: TRBJ2-3; v_call: TRBV5-1; d_call: -; clone_size: -; cdr3_nt: TGCGCCAGCAGCGCCATGTTAGATACGCAGTATTTT; cdr3_aa: CASSAMLDTQYF
j_call: TRBJ2-7; v_call: TRBV5-1; d_call: -; clone_size: -; cdr3_nt: TGCGCCAGCAGCTTGCAAACCGGGGCGTACGAGCAGTACTTC; cdr3_aa: CASSLQTGAYEQYF
j_call: TRBJ1-1; v_call: TRBV13; d_call: -; clone_size: few; cdr3_nt: TGTGCCAGCGACTCTGGAGCTTTCTTT; cdr3_aa: CASDSGAFF
j_call: TRBJ1-6; v_call: TRBV4-1; d_call: -; clone_size: -; cdr3_nt: TGCGCCAGCAGCCAAGATCCCGGACATCTGAGGTCCTATAATTCACCCCTCCACTTT; cdr3_aa: CASSQDPGHLRSYNSPLHF
j_call: TRBJ2-7; v_call: TRBV14; d_call: TRBD1; clone_size: -; cdr3_nt: TGTGCCAGCAGCCAAGCGTACGGAACCGGGACAGGGATATACGAGCAGTACTTC; cdr3_aa: CASSQAYGTGTGIYEQYF
j_call: TRBJ1-2; v_call: TRBV5-6; d_call: -; clone_size: -; cdr3_nt: TGTGCCAGCAGCTTGGGACTCGGGCTACTCCGCGGGGGCTACACCTTC; cdr3_aa: CASSLGLGLLRGGYTF
j_call: TRBJ1-5; v_call: TRBV12-5; d_call: -; clone_size: many; cdr3_nt: TGTGCTAGTGGCGGGAAGGGTCCAATCTATCAGCCCCAGCATTTT; cdr3_aa: CASGGKGPIYQPQHF
j_call: TRBJ2-5; v_call: TRBV7-6; d_call: -; clone_size: few; cdr3_nt: TGTGCCAGCAGCTCACAATACGGGGGCGGGGAGACCCAGTACTTC; cdr3_aa: CASSSQYGGGETQYF
j_call: TRBJ2-7; v_call: TRBV18; d_call: TRBD2; clone_size: -; cdr3_nt: TGTGCCAGCTCACCATTAACTAGCGGGATTGCCTACGAGCAGTACTTC; cdr3_aa: CASSPLTSGIAYEQYF
j_call: TRBJ2-3; v_call: TRBV7-9; d_call: TRBD1; clone_size: -; cdr3_nt: TGTGCCAGCAGCTTAGGACAGGGGGTGATAGATACGCAGTATTTT; cdr3_aa: CASSLGQGVIDTQYF
j_call: TRBJ1-6; v_call: TRBV2; d_call: -; clone_size: -; cdr3_nt: TGTGCCAGCAGTTCCCGGACGGATTCACCCCTCCACTTT; cdr3_aa: CASSSRTDSPLHF
j_call: TRBJ2-2; v_call: TRBV11-3; d_call: -; clone_size: few; cdr3_nt: TGTGCCAGCAGCTTAGTCCCAGCCGGGGAGCTGTTTTTT; cdr3_aa: CASSLVPAGELFF
j_call: TRBJ1-2; v_call: TRBV5-4; d_call: -; clone_size: few; cdr3_nt: TGTGCCAGCAGCTTGGTTTGGCGGGGGGCGGACTATGGCTACACCTTC; cdr3_aa: CASSLVWRGADYGYTF
j_call: TRBJ1-1; v_call: TRBV5-4; d_call: -; clone_size: -; cdr3_nt: TGTGCCAGCAGCCATCAGGGAGGGGGGAACACTGAAGCTTTCTTT; cdr3_aa: CASSHQGGGNTEAFF
j_call: TRBJ1-1; v_call: TRBV11-2; d_call: -; clone_size: -; cdr3_nt: TGTGCCAGCAGCTCCGTGAGGGGGAACACTGAAGCTTTCTTT; cdr3_aa: CASSSVRGNTEAFF
j_call: TRBJ1-1; v_call: TRBV14; d_call: TRBD1; clone_size: -; cdr3_nt: TGTGCCAGCAGCCCTCTGACAGGGACCATGAACACTGAAGCTTTCTTT; cdr3_aa: CASSPLTGTMNTEAFF
j_call: TRBJ1-1; v_call: TRBV6-5; d_call: -; clone_size: -; cdr3_nt: TGTGCCAGCAGTTACTCAGGGAATATACCAGCTAAAGCTTTCTTT; cdr3_aa: CASSYSGNIPAKAFF